This T cell receptor beta chain was sequenced in a study of technical replicates of blood from several donors. Measured with immunoSEQ multiplex PCR; TCRdb has only the in-frame clones, and not every one. The profile shows around 85,000 clones, just under 95% of them singletons. The ends were cut back, 6 bases at V and 2 bases at J, with 15 bases in the middle. Looked up from germline, CDR1 is SGHKS and CDR2 is YYEKEE (reference sequence). The CDR3 runs 16 residues. The sequence derives from a human donor in good health. Sequencing was performed on T cells isolated from PBMCs. The V gene is TRBV5-5, the J gene TRBJ2-6; D gene ambiguous. CDR3 loop: CASTFAPPAGANVLTF. CDR3 coding DNA: TGTGCCAGCACCTTTGCCCCCCCAGCTGGGGCCAACGTCCTGACTTTC.